One and the same sample provided the 20 T cell receptor beta chains below, sequenced in a study of cytomegalovirus exposure and HLA in healthy donors. Both 60 Vbeta primers and 13 Jbeta primers went into the PCR. The repertoire was sequenced with immunoSEQ multiplex PCR; TCRdb's copy has only in-frame clones and lacks some. The sample lists about 94,000 clones, 81% occurring once. The material sequenced was PBMCs. The receptors here all came from a human donor in good health.

The V call is TRBV4-1, the J call TRBJ2-7; the match to TRBD2 covers 7 bases. This CDR3 region has 14 residues. V was pared by 2 bases and J by 3 bases, with 4 bases of the junction left unmatched. CDR1 and CDR2 from the germline V gene are MGHRA and YSYEKL. The CDR3 is CASSQTSDGYEQYF. The CDR3 nucleotides read TGCGCCAGCAGCCAAACTAGCGACGGCTACGAGCAGTACTTC.

The V call is TRBV30, the J call TRBJ1-1; D call uncertain. The V gene lost 3 bases and the J gene lost 1 base, with 15 bases spanning the gap. The CDR3 has 15 amino acids. Germline V gene data show CDR1 as GTSNPN and CDR2 as SVGIG (reference sequence). The chain's CDR3 is CAWSHRVQWNTEAFF. CDR3 sequence (DNA): TGTGCCTGGAGCCATCGTGTACAATGGAACACTGAAGCTTTCTTT.

In its sample, this clone was seen a few times. The chain links TRBV2 to TRBJ2-7, with 9 bases aligning to TRBD1. The germline V gene has CDR1 SNHLY and CDR2 FYNNEI. V lost 4 bases to trimming and J lost 5 bases; unmatched junction nucleotides: 3. The CDR3 has 13 residues. The CDR3 region has the DNA TGTGCCAGCAGTGGACAGGGGGGCGACGAGCAGTACTTC. Encoded protein: CASSGQGGDEQYF.

This chain links TRBV27 with TRBJ1-3, with unresolved D. Germline CDR1 and CDR2: MNHEY and SMNVEV (reference sequence). Trimming removed 5 bases at V and 4 bases at J, with 9 bases between. The CDR3 is made up of 13 amino acids. The CDR3 here is CASSPYSGNTIYF. CDR3 DNA: TGTGCCAGCAGTCCCTACTCCGGAAACACCATATATTTT.

This clone was found a few times. This chain joins TRBV5-8 and TRBJ1-1, with 10 bases matching TRBD1. The CDR3 is 16 residues long. The V and J ends lost 4 bases and 1 base, in that order; junction bases with no gene match: 7. From germline, CDR1 is SGHTS and CDR2 YDEGEE. The CDR3 is CASSPGQGIPNTEAFF. The DNA of the CDR3 is TGTGCCAGCAGCCCGGGACAGGGGATCCCGAACACTGAAGCTTTCTTT.

The chain has TRBV30 and TRBJ1-4; no reliable D call. The CDR3 loop spans 19 amino acids. Germline V CDR1 and CDR2: GTSNPN, SVGIG (reference sequence). Trimming shortened V by 0 bases and J by 3 bases, and 23 bases separated the two germline ends. The CDR3 sequence is CAWSVQVVFRRGANEKLFF. In nucleotides, the CDR3 is TGTGCCTGGAGTGTACAAGTAGTTTTTCGGCGCGGGGCTAATGAAAAACTGTTTTTT.

In this sample, this clone turned up once. The rearrangement joins TRBV25-1 to TRBJ1-4; D is uncertain. With 3 bases removed from V and 7 bases from J, the gap between germline ends came to 6 bases. In germline, CDR1 is MGHDK, CDR2 SYGVNS. CDR3 length: 12 amino acids. CDR3 sequence reads: CASSDSLEKLFF. CDR3 coding DNA: TGTGCCAGCAGTGACTCCCTTGAAAAACTGTTTTTT.

V and J are TRBV12-2 and TRBJ2-5; TRBD1, the table's D call, lacks a check against the DNA. TRBV12-2 is a recognized pseudogene. The CDR3 covers 13 residues. This chain's CDR3 is CASRLAGGETQYF. The DNA of the CDR3 is TGTGCAAGTCGCTTAGCAGGGGGCGAGACCCAGTACTTC.

This chain uses TRBV25-1 with TRBJ1-4; D is unresolved. From germline, CDR1 is MGHDK and CDR2 SYGVNS. Trimming pared 2 bases from V and 0 bases from J, leaving 7 bases between. The CDR3 consists of 15 residues. The CDR3 DNA sequence: TGTGCCAGCAGTGAAGGCGGTGCAACTAATGAAAAACTGTTTTTT. This encodes CASSEGGATNEKLFF.

V usage is TRBV2 and J usage is TRBJ2-5, with 7 bases identical to TRBD1. V was clipped by 4 bases and J by 4 bases; unmatched bases: 6. Germline values: CDR1 SNHLY, CDR2 FYNNEI. The CDR3 runs to 14 residues. The chain's CDR3 is CASSVGGLRETQYF. The CDR3, as DNA: TGTGCCAGCAGTGTAGGGGGCTTAAGAGAGACCCAGTACTTC.

This clone was recorded only once. The chain is built from TRBV28 and TRBJ2-3, with TRBD2 identical over 10 bases. CDR3 length equals 14 residues. V gave up 6 bases and J gave up 5 bases; unmatched junction bases: 5. CDR1 MDHEN and CDR2 SYDVKM come from the germline V gene. CDR3 DNA sequence: TGTGCCAGCAGAAGCGGGGGGGCCAAAGATACGCAGTATTTT. Protein product: CASRSGGAKDTQYF. Based on the CDR3 plus reference TRBV28 and TRBJ2-3, the full variable domain is DVKVTQSSRYLVKRTGEKVFLECVQDMDHENMFWYRQDPGLGLRLIYFSYDVKMKEKGDIPEGYSVSREKKERFSLILESASTNQTSMYLCASRSGGAKDTQYFGPGTRLTVL.

This clone was counted a few times. The chain joins TRBV5-1 to TRBJ1-4, with 11 bases that match TRBD1. Germline V gives CDR1 SGHRS, CDR2 YFSETQ. This CDR3 contains 15 residues. Trimming removed 4 bases from V and 8 bases from J; junction bases left unmatched: 7. Here the CDR3 reads CASSQLGQGGEKLFF. The CDR3 DNA sequence: TGCGCCAGCAGCCAGTTGGGACAGGGGGGAGAAAAACTGTTTTTT.

The chain has TRBV5-1 and TRBJ2-5, with D perhaps matching TRBD1 (6 bases). With 0 bases removed from V and 4 bases from J, the gap between germline ends came to 10 bases. The CDR3 length is 14 residues. Germline-derived CDR1 and CDR2 are SGHRS and YFSETQ. In nucleotides, the CDR3 is TGCGCCAGCAGCTTGGCAGGGGCCGGAGAGACCCAGTACTTC. This codes for CASSLAGAGETQYF.

The chain recombines TRBV21-1 with TRBJ2-1; TRBD2 is taken as the D call from the table, unchecked against the DNA. TRBV21-1 is a recognized pseudogene. The CDR3 covers 17 residues. The CDR3 nucleotides read TGTGCCAGCAGCGAGGACCCAATAGCGGGGGGGTACAATGAGCAGTTCTTC. Translated: CASSEDPIAGGYNEQFF.

The table lists this clone with a few counts. The chain recombines TRBV19 with TRBJ1-1; 7 bases map to TRBD1. The CDR3 spans 16 residues. Germline V gene sequence: CDR1 LNHDA, CDR2 SQIVND (reference sequence). Germline trimming cut 6 bases from V and 0 bases from J; bases unmatched to any gene: 10. The CDR3 region is CASRTWQGVMNTEAFF. The CDR3 DNA reads as TGTGCCAGTAGGACTTGGCAGGGGGTGATGAACACTGAAGCTTTCTTT.

The J gene is TRBJ2-5, the V gene TRBV5-6; TRBD1 is a possible D gene (7 bases). The V gene lost 2 bases and the J gene lost 4 bases, with 9 bases spanning the gap. The germline gives CDR1 SGHDT, CDR2 YYEEEE. This CDR3 is built from 13 residues. The CDR3, as DNA: TGTGCCAGCAGCTTCCAGGGGGGAGAGACCCAGTACTTC. It yields the protein CASSFQGGETQYF.

The chain recombines TRBV13 with TRBJ2-1; D possibly corresponds to TRBD2 (6 bases). The CDR3 is made up of 18 amino acids. The germline V gene encodes CDR1 PRHDT and CDR2 FYEKMQ (reference sequence). Trimming shortened V by 3 bases and J by 0 bases, and 18 bases separated the two germline ends. DNA for the CDR3: TGTGCCAGCAGCTTCGTCGGGGTAGCGGTCGGCTCCTACAATGAGCAGTTCTTC. Protein: CASSFVGVAVGSYNEQFF.

The V and J genes are TRBV18 and TRBJ2-7; 8 positions match TRBD1. In germline, CDR1 is KGHSH, CDR2 LQKENI. The CDR3 sequence is 16 residues long. V shed 1 base, J shed 7 bases, and the junction held 12 bases outside the gene matches. The chain's CDR3 is CASSPRDRPPGYEQYF. As DNA, the CDR3 is TGTGCCAGCTCACCACGGGACAGGCCTCCCGGGTATGAGCAGTACTTC. Combining the CDR3 with reference TRBV18 and TRBJ2-7 gives the whole variable domain NAGVMQNPRHLVRRRGQEARLRCSPMKGHSHVYWYRQLPEEGLKFMVYLQKENIIDESGMPKERFSAEFPKEGPSILRIQQVVRGDSAAYFCASSPRDRPPGYEQYFGPGTRLTVT.

The chain is built from TRBV10-1 and TRBJ2-5; 14 nucleotides agree with TRBD2. Looked up from germline, CDR1 is WNHNN and CDR2 is SYGVQD (reference sequence). Trimming cost V 5 bases and J 5 bases; bases outside gene matches: 7. The CDR3 loop spans 16 amino acids. CDR3 nucleotide sequence: TGCGCCAGCAGTCCGACTAGCGGGAGGGCGGGGGAGACCCAGTACTTC. Translation gives CASSPTSGRAGETQYF.

J is TRBJ2-5 and V is TRBV2; the match to TRBD1 covers 10 bases. The CDR3 consists of 13 residues. Germline CDR1 is SNHLY and CDR2 is FYNNEI. Trimming at V came to 10 bases and at J to 5 bases, leaving 7 bases not matched to a gene. CDR3 nucleotide sequence: TGTGCCACCCGACAGGGGGCAGTGGAGACCCAGTACTTC. Amino acid sequence: CATRQGAVETQYF.